This TCR beta chain originates from a study of graft-versus-host responses after intestinal transplantation. General observations from the study: Allograft graft-versus-host to host-versus-graft clonal ratios ran high in patients with graft-donor T cell macrochimerism.

Only in-frame clones appear in the TCRdb table, and some are missing; sequencing was by immunoSEQ multiplex PCR. The sample gives 80,000 to 95,000 clones, about 88% of which show up once; under 0.3% is in the top ten. On this clone itself: Its antigen is not known.

The CDR3 consists of 16 residues. V trimming: 7 bases; J trimming: 4 bases; junction bases outside the gene matches: 14. The germline CDR1 and CDR2 sequences are MDHEN and SYDVKM. The chain joins TRBV28 to TRBJ2-7; 9 bases agree with TRBD2. Material: unstimulated CD4+ T cells sorted from spleen or lymph node cells, obtained before transplant. The clonotype comes from a human donor who was the organ donor for an intestinal transplant. CDR3 protein: CASTLRLAGYPYEQYF. The CDR3 DNA reads as TGTGCCAGCACCCTTCGGCTAGCGGGGTATCCTTACGAGCAGTACTTC.